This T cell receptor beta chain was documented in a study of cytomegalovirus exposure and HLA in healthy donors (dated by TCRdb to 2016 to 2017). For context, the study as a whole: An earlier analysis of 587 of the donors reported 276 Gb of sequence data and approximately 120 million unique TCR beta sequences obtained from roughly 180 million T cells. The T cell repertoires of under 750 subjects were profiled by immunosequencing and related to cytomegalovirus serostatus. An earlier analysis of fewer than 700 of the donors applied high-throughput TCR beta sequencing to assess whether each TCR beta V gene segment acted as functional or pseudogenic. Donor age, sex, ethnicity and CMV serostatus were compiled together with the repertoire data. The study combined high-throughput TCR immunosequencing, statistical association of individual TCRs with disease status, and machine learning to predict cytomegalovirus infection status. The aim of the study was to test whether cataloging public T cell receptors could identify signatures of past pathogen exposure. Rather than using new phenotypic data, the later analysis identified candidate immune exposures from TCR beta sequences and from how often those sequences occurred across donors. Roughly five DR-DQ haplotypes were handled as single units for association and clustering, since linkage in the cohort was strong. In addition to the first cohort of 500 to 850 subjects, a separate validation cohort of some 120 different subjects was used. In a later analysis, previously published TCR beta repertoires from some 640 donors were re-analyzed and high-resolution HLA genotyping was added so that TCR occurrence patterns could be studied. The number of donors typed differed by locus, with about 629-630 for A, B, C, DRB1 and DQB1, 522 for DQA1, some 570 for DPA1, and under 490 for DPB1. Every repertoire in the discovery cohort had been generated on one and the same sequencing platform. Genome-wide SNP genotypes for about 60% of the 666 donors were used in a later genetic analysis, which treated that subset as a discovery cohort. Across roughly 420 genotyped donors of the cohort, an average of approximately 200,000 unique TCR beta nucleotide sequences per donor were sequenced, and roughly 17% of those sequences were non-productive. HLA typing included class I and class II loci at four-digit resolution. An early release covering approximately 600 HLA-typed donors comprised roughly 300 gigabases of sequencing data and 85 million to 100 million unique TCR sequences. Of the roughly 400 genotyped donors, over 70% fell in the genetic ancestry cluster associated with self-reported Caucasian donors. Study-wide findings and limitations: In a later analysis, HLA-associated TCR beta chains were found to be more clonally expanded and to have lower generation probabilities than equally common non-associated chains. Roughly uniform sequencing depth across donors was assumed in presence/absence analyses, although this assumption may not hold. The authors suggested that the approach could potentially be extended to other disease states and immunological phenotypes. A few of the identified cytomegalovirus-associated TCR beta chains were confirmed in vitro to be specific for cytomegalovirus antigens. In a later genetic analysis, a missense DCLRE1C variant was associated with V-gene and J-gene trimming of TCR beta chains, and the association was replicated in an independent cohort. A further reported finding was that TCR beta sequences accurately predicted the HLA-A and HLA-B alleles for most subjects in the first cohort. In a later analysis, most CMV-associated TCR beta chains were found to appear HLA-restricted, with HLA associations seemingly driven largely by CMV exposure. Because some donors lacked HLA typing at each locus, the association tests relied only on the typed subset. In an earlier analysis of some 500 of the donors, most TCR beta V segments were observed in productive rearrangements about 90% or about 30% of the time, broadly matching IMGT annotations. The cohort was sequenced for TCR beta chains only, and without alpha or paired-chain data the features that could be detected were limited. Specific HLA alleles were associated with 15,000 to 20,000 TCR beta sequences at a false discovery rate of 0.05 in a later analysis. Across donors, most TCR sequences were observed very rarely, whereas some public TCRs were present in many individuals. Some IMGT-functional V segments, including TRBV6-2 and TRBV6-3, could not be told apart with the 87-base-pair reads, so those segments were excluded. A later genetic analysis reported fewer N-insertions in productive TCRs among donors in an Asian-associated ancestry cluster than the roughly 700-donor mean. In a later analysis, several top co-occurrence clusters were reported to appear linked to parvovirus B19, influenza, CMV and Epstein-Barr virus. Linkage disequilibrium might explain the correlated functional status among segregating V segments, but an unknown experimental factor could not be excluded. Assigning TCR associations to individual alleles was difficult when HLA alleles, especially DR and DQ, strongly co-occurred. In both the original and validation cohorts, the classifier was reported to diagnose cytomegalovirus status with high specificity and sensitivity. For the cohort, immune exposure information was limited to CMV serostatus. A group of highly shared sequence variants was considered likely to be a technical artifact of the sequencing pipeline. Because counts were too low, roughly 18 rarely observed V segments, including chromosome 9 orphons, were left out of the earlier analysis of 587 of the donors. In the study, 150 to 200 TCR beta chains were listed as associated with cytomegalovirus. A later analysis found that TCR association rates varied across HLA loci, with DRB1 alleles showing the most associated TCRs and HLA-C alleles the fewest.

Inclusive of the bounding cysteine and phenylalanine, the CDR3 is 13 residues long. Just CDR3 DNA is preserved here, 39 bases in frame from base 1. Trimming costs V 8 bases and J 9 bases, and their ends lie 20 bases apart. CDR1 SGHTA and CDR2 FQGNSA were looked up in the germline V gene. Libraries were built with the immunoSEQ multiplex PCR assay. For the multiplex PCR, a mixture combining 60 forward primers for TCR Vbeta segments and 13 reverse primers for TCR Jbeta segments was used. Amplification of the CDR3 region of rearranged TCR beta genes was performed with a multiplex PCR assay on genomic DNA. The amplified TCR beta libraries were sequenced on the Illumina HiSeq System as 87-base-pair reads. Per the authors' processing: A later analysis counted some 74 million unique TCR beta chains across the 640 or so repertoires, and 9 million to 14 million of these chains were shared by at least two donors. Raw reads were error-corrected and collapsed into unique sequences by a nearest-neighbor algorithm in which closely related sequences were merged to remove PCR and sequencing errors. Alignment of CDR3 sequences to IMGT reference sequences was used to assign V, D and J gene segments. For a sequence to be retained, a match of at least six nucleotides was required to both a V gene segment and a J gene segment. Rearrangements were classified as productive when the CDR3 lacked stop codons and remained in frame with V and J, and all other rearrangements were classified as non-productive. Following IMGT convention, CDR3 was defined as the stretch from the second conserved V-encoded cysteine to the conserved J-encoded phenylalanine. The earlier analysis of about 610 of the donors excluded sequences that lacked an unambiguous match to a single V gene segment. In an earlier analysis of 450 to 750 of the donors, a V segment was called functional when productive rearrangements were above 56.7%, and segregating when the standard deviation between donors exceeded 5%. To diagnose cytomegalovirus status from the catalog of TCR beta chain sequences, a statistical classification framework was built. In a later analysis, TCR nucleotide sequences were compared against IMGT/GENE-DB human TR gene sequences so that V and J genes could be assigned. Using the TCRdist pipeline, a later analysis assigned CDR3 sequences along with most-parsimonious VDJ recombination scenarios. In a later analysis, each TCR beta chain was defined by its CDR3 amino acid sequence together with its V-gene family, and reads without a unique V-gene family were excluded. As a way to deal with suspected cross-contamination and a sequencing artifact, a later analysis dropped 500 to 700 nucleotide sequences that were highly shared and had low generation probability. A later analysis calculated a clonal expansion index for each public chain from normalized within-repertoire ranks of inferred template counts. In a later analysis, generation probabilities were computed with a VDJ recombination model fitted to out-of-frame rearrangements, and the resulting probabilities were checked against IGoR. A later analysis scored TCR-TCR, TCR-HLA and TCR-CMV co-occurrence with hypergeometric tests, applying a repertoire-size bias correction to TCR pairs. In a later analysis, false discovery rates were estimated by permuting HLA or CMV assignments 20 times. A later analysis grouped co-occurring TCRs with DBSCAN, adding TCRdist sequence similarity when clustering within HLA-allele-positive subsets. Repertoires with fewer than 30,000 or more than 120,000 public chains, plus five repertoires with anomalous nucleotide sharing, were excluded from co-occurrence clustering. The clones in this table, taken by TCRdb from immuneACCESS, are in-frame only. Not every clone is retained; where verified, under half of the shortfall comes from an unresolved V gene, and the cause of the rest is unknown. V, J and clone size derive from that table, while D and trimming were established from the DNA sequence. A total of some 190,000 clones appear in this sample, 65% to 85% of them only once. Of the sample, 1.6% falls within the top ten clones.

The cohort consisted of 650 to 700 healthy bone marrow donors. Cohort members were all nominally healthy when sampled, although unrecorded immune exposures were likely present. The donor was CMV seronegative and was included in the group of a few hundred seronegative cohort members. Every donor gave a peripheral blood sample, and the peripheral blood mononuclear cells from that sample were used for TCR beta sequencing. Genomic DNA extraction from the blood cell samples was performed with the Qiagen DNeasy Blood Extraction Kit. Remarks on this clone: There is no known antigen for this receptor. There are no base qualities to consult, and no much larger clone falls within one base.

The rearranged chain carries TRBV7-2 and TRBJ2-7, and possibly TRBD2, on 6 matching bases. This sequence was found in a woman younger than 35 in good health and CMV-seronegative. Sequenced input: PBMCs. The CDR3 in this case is CASGVGPLGGQYF. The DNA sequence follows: TGTGCCAGCGGAGTCGGGCCATTGGGGGGGCAGTACTTC.